The sequence of this T cell receptor beta chain was determined in a study of cytotoxic CD8 clonotypes in ibrutinib-treated CLL. Study in general: Response samples were taken after a median of approximately 11 months on treatment, range 6 to 36.

Germline CDR1 MNHEY, CDR2 SMNVEV (reference sequence). Trimming stripped 7 bases from V and 0 bases from J, with 10 bases between. The CDR3 runs 14 residues. The sequencing depth, 1 in 200,000 to 1 in 1 million T cells, was the target. Assay: immunoSEQ multiplex PCR; the TCRdb copy retains only in-frame clones and omits some. The sample shows about 300,000 clones, 76% of them seen only once. The source was PBMCs, collected at disease progression, from a patient treated with ibrutinib. The rearrangement uses TRBV27 and TRBJ2-1; no clear D. This TCR was recovered from a human donor with chronic lymphocytic leukemia. The CDR3: CASIGQDSYNEQFF. Here the CDR3 DNA reads TGTGCCAGCATAGGTCAGGACTCCTACAATGAGCAGTTCTTC.